One sample yielded the 21 T cell receptor beta chains listed below, sequenced in a study of blood T cell repertoires in COVID-19. Some clones are missing from TCRdb's copy, which holds only in-frame ones; the method was immunoSEQ multiplex PCR. The sample has some 250,000 clones; about 86% are singletons. Sequencing was performed on peripheral blood. These receptors were taken from a man aged 25-40 years with active or convalescent COVID-19.

The V and J genes are TRBV15 and TRBJ2-2; D may be TRBD1 (6 bases). The CDR3 extends over 14 amino acids. Trimming stripped 2 bases from V and 8 bases from J, with 12 bases between. Germline CDR1 LNHNV, CDR2 YYDKDF (reference sequence). CDR3 sequence: CATSRLQGIGELFF. Written as DNA, the CDR3 is TGTGCCACCAGCAGACTACAGGGTATTGGGGAGCTGTTTTTT.

The V gene is TRBV28, the J gene TRBJ2-3; the D gene is possibly TRBD2 (6 bases). The CDR3 totals 12 residues. CDR1 is MDHEN and CDR2 is SYDVKM in the germline V gene. Trimming took off 6 bases at V and 4 bases at J, with 8 bases between the two ends. The CDR3 bases are TGTGCCAGCAGCTCTAGCGCAGATACGCAGTATTTT. Encoded protein: CASSSSADTQYF.

This chain joins TRBV19 and TRBJ1-1, with D maybe TRBD1 (6 bases). The CDR3 contains 15 residues. V gave up 6 bases and J gave up 2 bases, with 16 bases separating them. CDR1 and CDR2 (germline): LNHDA, SQIVND (reference sequence). CDR3 bases: TGTGCCAGTAGACCGGGACAAGGTCGAAACACTGAAGCTTTCTTT. Translation gives CASRPGQGRNTEAFF.

J is TRBJ1-5 and V is TRBV6-5; the D is unclear. The CDR3 covers 13 residues. Germline V gene sequence: CDR1 MNHEY, CDR2 SVGAGI. V lost 4 bases, J lost 6 bases, and 10 bases lay in between. This CDR3 reads CASSSEGLQPQHF. CDR3 sequence (DNA): TGTGCCAGCAGTTCCGAAGGACTTCAGCCCCAGCATTTT.

The V call is TRBV11-2, the J call TRBJ2-7; no clear D. With 1 base removed from V and 2 bases from J, the gap between germline ends came to 9 bases. The CDR3 is 14 amino acids. Germline-derived CDR1 and CDR2 are SGHAT and FQNNGV. The DNA for the CDR3 is TGTGCCAGCAGCTTAGGGGCTAAGACCTACGAGCAGTACTTC. It encodes CASSLGAKTYEQYF.

The rearrangement joins TRBV5-6 to TRBJ1-2; maybe TRBD1 (6 bases). Trimming took 3 bases from V and 4 from J, leaving 10 bases between them. Germline CDR1 and CDR2: SGHDT and YYEEEE. The CDR3 spans 13 residues. The DNA for the CDR3 is TGTGCCAGCAGCTATGGACAGACCTATGGCTACACCTTC. Residues: CASSYGQTYGYTF.

The chain recombines TRBV11-2 with TRBJ1-4; perhaps TRBD1 as D (6 bases). Trimming removed 2 bases at V and 7 bases at J, with 14 bases between. Germline CDR1 and CDR2: SGHAT and FQNNGV. CDR3 length: 15 residues. CDR3 DNA: TGTGCCAGCAGCTTACGGGGGGCAGGAATTGAAAAACTGTTTTTT. Translated: CASSLRGAGIEKLFF.

This chain links TRBV19 with TRBJ2-3; possibly TRBD1 for D (5 bases). Germline V lookup: CDR1 LNHDA, CDR2 SQIVND (reference sequence). The CDR3 loop spans 12 amino acids. V was cut by 3 bases and J by 8 bases, with 9 bases left in between. The CDR3 here is CASSIQGGTQYF. The CDR3, as DNA: TGTGCCAGTAGTATTCAGGGTGGTACGCAGTATTTT. The full variable domain, with the rest looked up from reference TRBV19 and TRBJ2-3, is DGGITQSPKYLFRKEGQNVTLSCEQNLNHDAMYWYRQDPGQGLRLIYYSQIVNDFQKGDIAEGYSVSREKKESFPLTVTSAQKNPTAFYLCASSIQGGTQYFGPGTRLTVL.

Note on this clone: This may be a read error: a much more frequent sequence differs by one nucleotide. Different DNA sequences within this sample yield the same CDR3. V and J are TRBV19 and TRBJ1-1, with D unclear. This CDR3 spans 13 amino acids. V lost 5 bases and J 4 bases, leaving 11 bases between the germline ends. Per germline, CDR1 LNHDA and CDR2 SQIVND (reference sequence). The CDR3 region is CASSLAVGTEAFF. The CDR3, as DNA: TGTGCCAGTAGTTTAGCAGTTGGCACTGAAGCTTTCTTT.

The J gene is TRBJ2-2, the V gene TRBV9; no reliable D call. The V gene lost 1 base and the J gene lost 5 bases, with 6 bases spanning the gap. Germline CDR1 SGDLS, CDR2 YYNGEE. This CDR3 comprises 13 residues. CDR3 DNA sequence: TGTGCCAGCAGCGTACTTGTGACCGGGGAGCTGTTTTTT. As protein: CASSVLVTGELFF.

V usage is TRBV27 and J usage is TRBJ2-3, with 7 bases that match TRBD2. The CDR3 contains 16 residues. The trim removed 6 bases at V and 2 bases at J, leaving 11 bases unmatched. Looked up from germline, CDR1 is MNHEY and CDR2 is SMNVEV (reference sequence). CDR3 loop: CASSPGRGDVTDTQYF. The CDR3 coding sequence is TGTGCCAGCAGCCCAGGCCGGGGGGATGTCACAGATACGCAGTATTTT.

V usage is TRBV7-2 and J usage is TRBJ1-2; D may be TRBD1 (5 bases). The ends were cut back, 5 bases at V and 3 bases at J, with 10 bases in the middle. The CDR3 is 13 residues long. CDR1 is SGHTA and CDR2 is FQGNSA in the germline V gene. The CDR3 reads CASSTGGDYGYTF. CDR3 DNA: TGTGCCAGCAGCACGGGGGGAGACTATGGCTACACCTTC.

The genes are TRBV10-3 and TRBJ1-1; 7 nucleotides line up with TRBD1. With V trimmed by 6 bases and J by 1 base, 8 bases remained unmatched. This CDR3 is 15 amino acids long. Germline-derived CDR1 and CDR2 are ENHRY and SYGVKD. CDR3 nucleotides: TGTGCCATCAGCCAGTGGACAGGACCGAACACTGAAGCTTTCTTT. As protein: CAISQWTGPNTEAFF.

V is TRBV14 and J is TRBJ1-5; the D is unclear. CDR1 is SGHDN and CDR2 is FVKESK in the germline V gene. CDR3 length: 18 residues. Deletions cut 3 bases from V and 6 bases from J, with 24 bases between. This CDR3 is CASSHSHATRGIGQPQHF. CDR3 nucleotide sequence: TGTGCCAGCAGCCACAGTCACGCAACCCGCGGTATAGGTCAGCCCCAGCATTTT.

V usage is TRBV6-2 or TRBV6-3 and J usage is TRBJ2-7, with TRBD1 matching over 8 bases. The CDR3 consists of 15 residues. Germline CDR1 is MNHEY and CDR2 is SVGEGT. With 0 bases clipped from V and 2 bases from J, the junction kept 3 bases outside the gene matches. The CDR3 DNA is TGTGCCAGCAGTTACTCGCAGGGGGCCACCTACGAGCAGTACTTC. Amino acid sequence: CASSYSQGATYEQYF.

The chain combines TRBV9 with TRBJ2-7; 9 bases match TRBD1. The CDR3 has 14 amino acids. The J segment lost 3 bases and the V segment lost 1 base, leaving 2 bases of the junction unmatched. Germline V lookup: CDR1 SGDLS, CDR2 YYNGEE. CDR3 protein: CASSVLGQGYEQYF. The CDR3 nucleotides read TGTGCCAGCAGCGTATTGGGACAGGGCTACGAGCAGTACTTC.

This sequence joins TRBV4-2 and TRBJ1-1; possible D gene TRBD1, 6 bases. V gave up 4 bases and J gave up 1 base, with 16 bases separating them. The CDR3 sequence is 16 residues long. CDR1 LGHNA and CDR2 YNFKEQ come from the germline V gene. The CDR3 nucleotides are TGTGCCAGCAGCCTCCCCAGGGGCAGGGCGAACACTGAAGCTTTCTTT. Protein sequence: CASSLPRGRANTEAFF.

The chain combines TRBV24-1 with TRBJ2-1; D remains unclear. V lost 1 base and J 0 bases, leaving 9 bases between the germline ends. The germline gives CDR1 KGHDR, CDR2 SFDVKD. This CDR3 spans 16 amino acids. The CDR3 region has the DNA TGTGCCACCAGTGATTTCGAAGAGAGCTCCTACAATGAGCAGTTCTTC. Translation: CATSDFEESSYNEQFF.

The chain recombines TRBV5-5 with TRBJ2-3, with D possibly being TRBD1 (6 bases). The CDR3 spans 14 residues. V lost 5 bases to trimming and J lost 9 bases, with 19 bases between them. Germline V gene data show CDR1 as SGHKS and CDR2 as YYEKEE (reference sequence). CDR3 amino acids: CASSPRTARDTQYF. CDR3 DNA: TGTGCCAGCAGTCCCCGGACAGCCCGTGACACGCAGTATTTT.

This chain connects TRBV7-2 to TRBJ1-1, with D perhaps matching TRBD1 (5 bases). The V end was cut by 4 bases, the J end by 2 bases, with 20 bases between. Germline CDR1 is SGHTA and CDR2 is FQGNSA. The CDR3 sequence is 17 residues long. CDR3 amino acids: CASSYNTQGGLNTEAFF. CDR3 in DNA: TGTGCCAGCAGCTATAACACCCAGGGTGGCCTAAACACTGAAGCTTTCTTT. Based on the CDR3 plus reference TRBV7-2 and TRBJ1-1, the full variable domain is GAGVSQSPSNKVTEKGKDVELRCDPISGHTALYWYRQSLGQGLEFLIYFQGNSAPDKSGLPSDRFSAERTGGSVSTLTIQRTQQEDSAVYLCASSYNTQGGLNTEAFFGQGTRLTVV.

This chain joins TRBV19 and TRBJ2-2, with 11 bases identical to TRBD2. The CDR3 sequence is 16 residues long. The V and J ends lost 5 bases and 6 bases, in that order; junction bases with no gene match: 8. The germline V gene has CDR1 LNHDA and CDR2 SQIVND (reference sequence). CDR3: CASSAPSLAGAGELFF. DNA for the CDR3: TGTGCCAGTAGTGCCCCCTCACTAGCGGGGGCCGGGGAGCTGTTTTTT.